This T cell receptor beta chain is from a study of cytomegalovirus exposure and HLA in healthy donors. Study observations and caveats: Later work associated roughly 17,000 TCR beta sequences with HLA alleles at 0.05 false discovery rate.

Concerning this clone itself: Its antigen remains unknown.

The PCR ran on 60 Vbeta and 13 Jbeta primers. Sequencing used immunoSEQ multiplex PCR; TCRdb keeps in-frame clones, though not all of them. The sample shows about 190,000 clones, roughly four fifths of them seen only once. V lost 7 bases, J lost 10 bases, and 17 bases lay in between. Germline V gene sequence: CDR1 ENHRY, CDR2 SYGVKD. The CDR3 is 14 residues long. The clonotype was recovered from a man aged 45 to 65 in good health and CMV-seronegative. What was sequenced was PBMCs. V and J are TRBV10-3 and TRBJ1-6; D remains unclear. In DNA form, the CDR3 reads TGTGCCATCAAGTCTGGCCCGGAGGGCTCACCCCTCCACTTT. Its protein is CAIKSGPEGSPLHF.